This TCR beta chain originates from a study of T cells after posttransplantation cyclophosphamide. The CDR3 has 13 amino acids. Trimming shortened V by 1 base and J by 4 bases, and 5 bases separated the two germline ends. Germline CDR1 is SNHLY and CDR2 is FYNNEI. Only in-frame clones appear in the TCRdb table, and some are missing; sequencing was by immunoSEQ multiplex PCR. The sample gives about 52,000 clones, around 94% of which show up once; about 3.1% is in the top ten. This clone was detected once. Its specificity is not known. Study results and caveats: Donor-recipient repertoire similarity was low at 1-2 months, rising over year one.

Sequenced: PBMCs. This clonotype originated in a woman in her twenties or thirties in good health and a related stem cell transplant donor. The chain is built from TRBV2 and TRBJ1-5; D ambiguous. CDR3 DNA sequence: TGTGCCAGCAGTGAAGGGAGAAATCAGCCCCAGCATTTT. It is translated as CASSEGRNQPQHF.